The rows below give T cell receptor beta chains drawn from one sample of a study of CDR3 diversity in severe acne. TCRdb called the PCR reads again in MiXCR, with one record for every CDR3 protein. The repertoire holds roughly 100,000 distinct CDR3 sequences, with roughly half as singletons. The sequenced material came from blood. The receptors come from a male donor with acne. The CDR3 runs from the conserved cysteine through the conserved F or W. Each record gives: D gene, clone size, J gene, V gene, CDR3 DNA, CDR3 protein. A D gene is named only where the DNA matches it firmly. A row's size may be missing; if present it is once, few, many or a size class.

. | many | TRBJ2-1 | TRBV6-1 | TGTGCCAGCAGCGCCTCATGGGAGGTCGATGAGCAGTTCTTC | CASSASWEVDEQFF
. | many | TRBJ2-3 | TRBV19 | TGTGCCAGTAGTATGAGACAGTACACAGATACGCAGTATTTT | CASSMRQYTDTQYF
. | . | TRBJ1-5 | TRBV4-1 | TGCGCCAGCAGCCAAGAGGAGGGGATCGATCGAATTTATAGCAATCAGCCCCAGCATTTT | CASSQEEGIDRIYSNQPQHF
TRBD2 | once | TRBJ2-1 | TRBV5-1 | TGCGCCAGCAAATTGTCGGGACTAGCGGGAGGGTCGTGGGAGCAGTTCTTC | CASKLSGLAGGSWEQFF
. | once | TRBJ2-5 | TRBV15 | TGTGCCACCAGCAGACTCAGGGTGACTCAGGAGACCCAGTACTTC | CATSRLRVTQETQYF
. | few | TRBJ1-4 | TRBV5-4 | TGTGCCAGCAGCGTGAATGAAAAACTGTTTTTT | CASSVNEKLFF
TRBD1 | . | TRBJ1-4 | TRBV20-1 | TGCAGTGCCCCCCAGACAGGGATGAGCGAAAAACTGTTTTTT | CSAPQTGMSEKLFF
TRBD1 | . | TRBJ2-3 | TRBV6-1 | TGTGCCAGCAGTGAAGCCACCGGGACAGGGGGCACAGATACGCAGTATTTT | CASSEATGTGGTDTQYF
. | . | TRBJ2-5 | TRBV24-1 | TGTGCCACCAGTGATCGTGGTTTGGAGACCCAGTACTTC | CATSDRGLETQYF
. | . | TRBJ1-4 | TRBV25-1 | TGTGCCAGCAGTGAACGTGGACAGCTAAGCCCAACTAATGAAAAACTGTTTTTT | CASSERGQLSPTNEKLFF
. | . | TRBJ2-7 | TRBV28 | TGTGCCAGCAGTTTAGACAGCTCCTACGAGCAGTACTTC | CASSLDSSYEQYF
TRBD2 | . | TRBJ2-7 | TRBV5-1 | TGCGCCAGCAGCCCCTACCTATCGGGGGGTTCTAGTAATGAGCAGTACTTC | CASSPYLSGGSSNEQYF
. | . | TRBJ2-3 | TRBV7-2 | TGTGCCAGCAGCCCTCCGAGCACAGATACGCAGTATTTT | CASSPPSTDTQYF
. | medium-sized | TRBJ2-2 | TRBV7-3 | TGTGCCAGCAGCTTAGATCTCAACCTAGGGACCGGGGAGCTGTTTTTT | CASSLDLNLGTGELFF
. | . | TRBJ2-1 | TRBV11-1 | TGTGCCAGCAGTTCATTTCAGGGGAGCTCCTACAATGAGCAGTTCTTC | CASSSFQGSSYNEQFF
TRBD2 | many | TRBJ2-2 | TRBV20-1 | TGCAGTGGGAGCGGGAGTAACACCGGGGAGCTGTTTTTT | CSGSGSNTGELFF
TRBD1 | . | TRBJ1-5 | TRBV25-1 | TGTGCCAGCAAGGGAGGAGGGGGCCGTCAGCCCCAGCATTTT | CASKGGGGRQPQHF
TRBD2 | . | TRBJ2-5 | TRBV5-1 | TGCGCCAGCAGCTTGGCGCTAGCGGGAGGGCCCCAAGAGACCCAGTACTTC | CASSLALAGGPQETQYF
TRBD2 | few | TRBJ2-1 | TRBV20-1 | TGCAGTGCCCCGGGACTAGCGGGAGGGTCGTGGGAGCAGTTCTTC | CSAPGLAGGSWEQFF
. | . | TRBJ2-2 | TRBV6-6 | TGTGCCAGCAGTATAGGGAGGGGGGAGCTGTTTTTT | CASSIGRGELFF
. | many | TRBJ2-2 | TRBV5-1 | TGCGCCAGCAGTACAGGCAACCTGAACACCGGGGAGCTGTTTTTT | CASSTGNLNTGELFF
TRBD1 | once | TRBJ2-5 | TRBV10-3 | TGTGCCATCAGTGAGTTGCGTACGCCCCCGGGACAGGGGGCTATAGGGCAAGAGACCCAGTACTTC | CAISELRTPPGQGAIGQETQYF
TRBD1 | many | TRBJ2-5 | TRBV5-1 | TGCGCCAGCAAACAGGGGAAAGAGACCCAGTACTTC | CASKQGKETQYF
TRBD2 | many | TRBJ2-7 | TRBV7-3 | TGTGCCAGCAGCTTAACCCGGACTAGCGGAACCTACGAGCAGTACTTC | CASSLTRTSGTYEQYF
TRBD2 | . | TRBJ2-1 | TRBV15 | TGTGCCACCAGCAGGGACCTAGTCGCCAGCAGTGACCCTAGCGGGAGTTACTATGAGCAGTTCTTC | CATSRDLVASSDPSGSYYEQFF
TRBD1 | once | TRBJ1-2 | TRBV20-1 | TGCGGTGCTAGAACTTCCGCAGGGGGAATCGGGGCCCTTGGCTACACCTTC | CGARTSAGGIGALGYTF
. | . | TRBJ1-5 | TRBV20-1 | TGCAGTGCTAGAGTCGGTAATGGCAATCAGCCCCAGCATTTT | CSARVGNGNQPQHF
TRBD1 | . | TRBJ2-3 | TRBV15 | TGTGCCACCAGCAGCTTAGGGGGCGCAGATACGCAGTATTTT | CATSSLGGADTQYF
. | . | TRBJ1-2 | TRBV12-3/TRBV12-4 | TGTGCCAGCAGTTTAGATTCTAGACGCAGTGGCTACACCTTC | CASSLDSRRSGYTF
TRBD1 | many | TRBJ1-4 | TRBV7-2 | TGTGCCAGCAGCCGGGACAGGGGGCAACCGGGTGAAAAACTGTTTTTT | CASSRDRGQPGEKLFF
TRBD2 | . | TRBJ2-7 | TRBV19 | TGTGCCAGTAGTGCGACTAGCGGGAGGGTCCACGAGCAGTACTTC | CASSATSGRVHEQYF
. | . | TRBJ1-2 | TRBV6-1 | TGTGCCAGCAGTTTGACACAGGGTACCCTAGATGGCTACACCTTC | CASSLTQGTLDGYTF
TRBD1 | . | TRBJ2-7 | TRBV2 | TGTGCCAGCAGTGGGCGAGGGACAGCCTACGAGCAGTACTTC | CASSGRGTAYEQYF
. | . | TRBJ1-4 | TRBV15 | TGTGCCACCAGCAGAGATCACGAAAAACTGTTTTTT | CATSRDHEKLFF
TRBD2 | once | TRBJ2-7 | TRBV6-2/TRBV6-3 | TGTGCCAGCAGTCACAGGACTAGCTCCTACGAGCAGTACTTC | CASSHRTSSYEQYF
. | many | TRBJ1-5 | TRBV20-1 | TGCAGTGCGGGGCGCAGGGGCGGTGGGCAGCCCCAGCATTTT | CSAGRRGGGQPQHF
TRBD1 | few | TRBJ2-7 | TRBV15 | TGTGCCACCAGCGGGGACAGGGGATACTACGAGCAGTACTTC | CATSGDRGYYEQYF
TRBD1 | few | TRBJ1-4 | TRBV12-3/TRBV12-4 | TGTGCCAGCAACACAGGGGGGACGGGGGAAAAACTGTTTTTT | CASNTGGTGEKLFF
. | few | TRBJ1-1 | TRBV4-1 | TGCGCCAGCAGCCAAAGCCCGGACATGAACACTGAAGCTTTCTTT | CASSQSPDMNTEAFF
TRBD2 | many | TRBJ2-1 | TRBV7-2 | TGTGCCAGCAGAACGCGGTCCCCGGGACTAGCGGGGGGGCCGGTTATGAATGAGCAGTTCTTC | CASRTRSPGLAGGPVMNEQFF
. | . | TRBJ1-4 | TRBV10-3 | TGTGCCAGCAGTTTAAACCGTTCCGAAAAACTGTTTTTT | CASSLNRSEKLFF
TRBD1 | few | TRBJ1-1 | TRBV5-4 | TGTGCCAGCAGCTGGGGACAGCCCACTGAAGCTTTCTTT | CASSWGQPTEAFF
. | many | TRBJ1-2 | TRBV7-9 | TGTGCCAGCAGCGTGGGACTGAATTATGGCTACACCTTC | CASSVGLNYGYTF
TRBD1 | . | TRBJ1-3 | TRBV6-1 | TGTGCCAGCAGTTCATCTGGGACAGGGGCTGGAAACACCATATATTTT | CASSSSGTGAGNTIYF
. | . | TRBJ1-2 | TRBV6-5 | TGTGCCAGCAGTTCCCGGGGCAGGCTTAGGGGCTACACCTTC | CASSSRGRLRGYTF
TRBD2 | few | TRBJ2-7 | TRBV20-1 | TGCAGTGCTAGAGATGTAACTAGCGGGCCCCTCGGGCAGTACTTC | CSARDVTSGPLGQYF
. | . | TRBJ1-1 | TRBV5-1 | TGCGCCAGCAGCTTTGCTTTGAACACTGAAGCTTTCTTT | CASSFALNTEAFF
. | . | TRBJ1-1 | TRBV2 | TGTGCCAGCAGTGCTGAAAACACTGAAGCTTTCTTT | CASSAENTEAFF
. | few | TRBJ1-4 | TRBV2 | TGTGCCAGCAGTGCGGCAGAACTGTTTTTT | CASSAAELFF
TRBD2 | few | TRBJ2-1 | TRBV20-1 | TGCAGTGGGGGGGGCGGGAGGGCCTACAATGAGCAGTTCTTC | CSGGGGRAYNEQFF
. | . | TRBJ1-4 | TRBV5-8 | TGTGCCAGCAGCTTGGGGACGGGGGCAACAACTAATGAAAAACTGTTTTTT | CASSLGTGATTNEKLFF
TRBD2 | many | TRBJ2-1 | TRBV6-4 | TGTGCCAGCAGTGCATCCGGGACTACATATGAGCAGTTCTTC | CASSASGTTYEQFF
TRBD2 | few | TRBJ2-5 | TRBV10-1 | TGCGCCAGCAGTGACAGGACTAGCGGGACGGAGCAGTACTTC | CASSDRTSGTEQYF
. | few | TRBJ1-3 | TRBV9 | TGTGCCAGCAGCGTAACCCCCTCCCTATCCGATGGAAACACCATATATTTT | CASSVTPSLSDGNTIYF
TRBD1 | . | TRBJ2-5 | TRBV5-4 | TGTGCCAGCAGCCCGACTCTGGGACAGGGTGGTGGGACCCAGTACTTC | CASSPTLGQGGGTQYF
. | once | TRBJ2-7 | TRBV5-6 | TGTGCCAGCAGCTTCGGAAGGCCCTCCTACGAGCAGTACTTC | CASSFGRPSYEQYF
. | . | TRBJ2-5 | TRBV5-6 | TGTGCCAGCAGCTTGGAGGGGACTTTATTGGAGACCCAGTACTTC | CASSLEGTLLETQYF
TRBD2 | . | TRBJ2-7 | TRBV6-5 | TGTGCCAGCAGGATACCGGGACTAGCGGGAGGGGAGCAGTACTTC | CASRIPGLAGGEQYF
TRBD1 | . | TRBJ1-2 | TRBV28 | TGTGCCAGCAGTTTGGGGACAGGTCTGTATGGCTACACCTTC | CASSLGTGLYGYTF
. | few | TRBJ2-6 | TRBV5-1 | TGCGCCAGCAGCTCCTACAGGGTGACGGAGTCTGGGGCCAACGTCCTGACTTTC | CASSSYRVTESGANVLTF